This TCR beta chain appears in the sequencing data of a study of T cells in Graves' hyperthyroidism and ophthalmopathy (dated by TCRdb to the late 2010s). For context, the study as a whole: Peripheral blood was collected at initial diagnosis, before any treatment. To identify TCR V-J signatures that set the groups apart, the researchers used a discovery cohort of more than 95 patients, made up of 40 to 45 with Graves' ophthalmopathy and some 55 with stable Graves' hyperthyroidism. Prospective prediction of ophthalmopathy was tested in an independent validation cohort of 18 to 20 hyperthyroidism patients and roughly 16 patients who later progressed to ophthalmopathy. For training and testing, the 100 or so patients in the discovery cohort were randomly divided in a 7:3 ratio. In about 6 Graves' hyperthyroidism patients, the study also compared T-cell repertoires from thyroid tissue with T-cell repertoires from blood. After blood sampling, hyperthyroidism patients were treated with methimazole at a starting dose of 30 mg daily, and ophthalmopathy patients were treated with high-dose intravenous methylprednisolone. TCR Vbeta CDR3 sequencing of 120 to 150 peripheral blood samples (over 40 ophthalmopathy, roughly 74 hyperthyroidism and roughly 17 progressor patients) is reported in the paper. General findings and caveats noted by the study authors: No statistical method was used to set the sample size in advance, and investigators knew the group allocation. Ophthalmopathy was separated from stable hyperthyroidism by a 13 V-J signature model, with approximately 90% sensitivity and about 81% specificity obtained in cross-validation and 80%/75% obtained in testing. Most expanded thyroid clonotypes (frequency above 0.001) were also detected in blood, suggesting blood repertoires may reflect thyroid immune responses. During validation, the model predicted progression to ophthalmopathy a median of about 5.9 months ahead of onset, with 60% to 71% sensitivity and roughly 72% specificity.

The TCR beta CDR3 regions were amplified from the RNA transcripts. The TCR CDR3 was subjected to a first round of RT-PCR using the HTBI primer set and the Qiagen OneStep RT-PCR kit. Libraries were constructed in a second round of multiplex PCR, after which size selection and purification were carried out. Paired-end sequencing of the libraries was performed with 100 bp reads on an Illumina HiSeq2000. The authors' analysis ran thus. SOAPnuke was used to process the raw data, throwing out any read that contained adapters or uncalled bases, had a mean Phred below 15, or lacked an exact constant-primer or identifier match. COPE v1.2.5 was used to merge the high-quality paired reads, and each unique nucleotide sequence was defined as a clonotype. MiTCR v1.1 was used to align the clonotypes against IMGT TRBV, TRBD and TRBJ reference segments. The analysis was restricted to V-J combinations with a frequency above 0.0001, which together covered just over 98% of the repertoires. A TCS score was defined as the ratio between F50 (clonal expansion) and ExV (chaos), using BLOSUM62-based TCRdist between CDR3 peptides within each V-J. Welch's t-statistics and random forest reduced just over 500 V-J features to roughly 13, which were used in a naive Bayes classifier (R e1071). The similarity between thyroid and blood repertoires was quantified using the Morisita-Horn index. The raw public reads went through TCRdb reprocessing: fastp at Q25, MiXCR clone calling, in-frame beta chains kept. Identical CDR3 proteins give one entry, which carries the most common genes and DNA. These V and J calls are TCRdb output, not the study's own analysis. In all, the sample holds roughly 560,000 distinct CDR3 sequences, and 14% to 15% of those were seen once. Approximately 4.3% of the sample is held by the ten biggest clonotypes.

Ophthalmopathy patients had moderately to severely active disease, Clinical Activity Score of at least 3, NOSPECS grade of at least 4, and duration under 3 months. Patients with uncontrolled infections, other autoimmune diseases, pregnancy or lactation were excluded. Diagnoses were established on the basis of clinical symptoms, serum thyroxine and TRAb, thyroid ultrasound, and orbital computed tomography. Ficoll-Paque density gradient centrifugation was used to isolate PBMCs from about 9 ml of fresh peripheral blood. Total RNA was extracted with Trizol reagent, and quality was checked on an Agilent 2100 Bioanalyzer. This clonotype was observed many times. The antigen it recognizes is unknown. It has no much larger one-base neighbor in the sample; base qualities were not kept. Sequencing was performed on blood. This clonotype was sampled from a woman between 40 and 55 years old with Graves' ophthalmopathy.

The sequenced DNA: TGTGCCAGCAGGACGACCAGGTCAACCTACGAGCAGTACTTC. The encoded protein is CASRTTRSTYEQYF. In this chain, TRBV28 is recombined with TRBJ2-7, with the D gene not confidently named. The CDR1 and CDR2 encoded by the germline V gene are MDHEN and SYDVKM. The CDR3 spans 14 residues, from the cysteine through the phenylalanine. The entry retains the CDR3 DNA only, 42 bases that are in frame from base 1. V is shortened by 6 bases, J by 2 bases, and the region joining them spans 14 bases.